The 15 T cell receptor beta chains given below trace back to one sample, sequenced in a study of read filtering for tumor transcriptome and immune sequencing. From roughly 390 ng of RNA, a library with molecular barcoded alpha/delta and beta/gamma adaptors was made. One entry per CDR3 protein, called by TCRdb with MiXCR from the reads. The sample comprises tens of thousands of distinct CDR3 sequences, around 15% of which are singletons, and about 17% rests with the top ten. Specimen: a population of CD138-negative cells sorted from bone marrow. Receptors originate from a donor at least 40 years old with multiple myeloma.

This clonotype was detected many times. The CDR3 sequence is CASSLTSSTDTQYF. In DNA form, the CDR3 reads TGTGCCAGCTCCTTGACAAGTAGCACAGATACGCAGTATTTT. The V gene is TRBV27, the J gene TRBJ2-3; D unresolved. There are 14 residues in the CDR3. The V and J ends lost 8 bases and 0 bases respectively, with 12 bases between them. Germline CDR1 reads MNHEY; CDR2 reads SMNVEV (reference sequence).

The table lists this clonotype with many counts. The CDR3 here is CASSLTGGSNQPQHF. CDR3 nucleotides: TGTGCCAGCAGTTTAACCGGGGGTAGCAATCAGCCCCAGCATTTT. The chain joins TRBV6-2 or TRBV6-3 to TRBJ1-5, with a weak D call TRBD1 (5 bases). The germline V and J ends were trimmed by 4 bases and 0 bases, with 10 bases remaining between them. The CDR3 length is 15 residues. The germline V gene encodes CDR1 MNHEY and CDR2 SVGEGT.

At least ten counts were recorded for this clonotype. The chain couples TRBV9 to TRBJ2-7; TRBD2 agrees at 7 bases. Germline CDR1 SGDLS, CDR2 YYNGEE. Trimming cost V 3 bases and J 4 bases; bases outside gene matches: 10. The CDR3 has 15 amino acids. Here the CDR3 DNA reads TGTGCCAGCAGCGCGGGGGGTATAAGGGCGTACGAGCAGTACTTC. It specifies CASSAGGIRAYEQYF.

The chain couples TRBV12-2 to TRBJ1-1; TRBD1, the D gene given by the table, was not confirmed from the DNA. TRBV12-2 is described as a pseudogene. The CDR3 is made up of 16 amino acids. The CDR3: CASRPRARRSNTEAFF. In nucleotides, the CDR3 is TGTGCAAGTCGCCCCCGGGCCCGACGATCGAACACTGAAGCTTTCTTT.

This clonotype occurred many times. This chain uses TRBV7-9 with TRBJ2-3, with 10 bases identical to TRBD2. There are 15 residues in the CDR3. The trim removed 3 bases at V and 2 bases at J, leaving 2 bases unmatched. CDR1 and CDR2 (germline): SEHNR, FQNEAQ (reference sequence). The CDR3 region has the DNA TGTGCCAGCAGCTTTAGCGGGGGGACCACAGATACGCAGTATTTT. This encodes CASSFSGGTTDTQYF.

As to this clonotype: One end of the junction does not line up with germline, which may come from a read error. The chain is built from TRBV6-2 or TRBV6-3 and TRBJ1-1; D unclear. Germline loops: CDR1 MNHEY, CDR2 SVGEGT. The CDR3 consists of 12 residues. CDR3 region: CASSGKITKAFF. In DNA, the CDR3 is TGTGCCAGCAGTGGAAAGATCACTAAAGCTTTCTTT.

In this sample, this clonotype turned up many times. This chain joins TRBV7-2 and TRBJ2-3, with D perhaps TRBD1 or TRBD2 (5 bases each). CDR3 length: 13 residues. Looked up from germline, CDR1 is SGHTA and CDR2 is FQGNSA. The V end was cut by 5 bases, the J end by 1 base, with 7 bases between. The CDR3: CASSRDRTDTQYF. CDR3 nucleotide sequence: TGTGCCAGCAGCCGGGACCGCACAGATACGCAGTATTTT.

This clonotype was counted ten times or more. The rearrangement joins TRBV18 to TRBJ1-5; 7 bases are shared with TRBD1. After removal of 4 bases from V and 0 bases from J, the junction contained 3 bases not matched to a gene. This CDR3 contains 15 residues. Germline CDR1 reads KGHSH; CDR2 reads LQKENI. CDR3 in amino acids: CASSRQGASNQPQHF. The CDR3 DNA is TGTGCCAGCTCACGACAGGGCGCTAGCAATCAGCCCCAGCATTTT.

The V gene is TRBV27, the J gene TRBJ1-1; 7 bases are a match to TRBD1. This CDR3 comprises 16 residues. Germline V gene lookup returns CDR1 MNHEY and CDR2 SMNVEV (reference sequence). The V segment lost 6 bases and the J segment 1 base; nucleotides outside the gene matches: 11. The CDR3 DNA sequence: TGTGCCAGCAGAAGTGACAGGGTCGGGCAGAACACTGAAGCTTTCTTT. It encodes CASRSDRVGQNTEAFF.

Many counts were recorded for this clonotype. A much bigger clone sits one base away, suggesting this may be a read error. V gene TRBV6-1 combines with J gene TRBJ1-6; D is undetermined. Trimming took 6 bases from V and 0 from J, leaving 6 bases between them. Germline V gives CDR1 MNHNS, CDR2 SASEGT. This CDR3 spans 14 amino acids. CDR3: CASRGSSYNSPLHF. CDR3 sequence (DNA): TGTGCCAGCAGAGGGAGCTCCTATAATTCACCCCTCCACTTT.

This clonotype occurred a few times. This CDR3 reads CASSQEARDDEQYF. CDR3 coding DNA: TGTGCCAGCAGCCAAGAGGCCAGGGACGACGAGCAGTACTTC. V is TRBV4-2 and J is TRBJ2-7; D tentatively fits TRBD1 or TRBD2 (5 bases each). Trimming took 0 bases from V and 5 from J, leaving 11 bases between them. The germline CDR1 and CDR2 sequences are LGHNA and YNFKEQ. This CDR3 is built from 14 residues.

This clonotype appeared a few times. At one end the junction does not follow the germline gene, possibly because of a read error. The V call is TRBV28, the J call TRBJ2-3, with D tentatively TRBD1 or TRBD2 (5 bases each). CDR3 length equals 13 residues. Germline-derived CDR1 and CDR2 are MDHEN and SYDVKM. This CDR3 reads CASTPGTSDTQYF. The CDR3 nucleotides read TGTGCCAGCACTCCAGGGACCTCAGATACGCAGTATTTC.

This clonotype was detected ten times or more. This chain uses TRBV28 with TRBJ2-3; TRBD2 is a possible D gene (5 bases). The CDR3 has 15 residues. V gave up 3 bases and J gave up 6 bases, with 16 bases separating them. Germline assignment: CDR1 MDHEN and CDR2 SYDVKM. Written as DNA, the CDR3 is TGTGCCAGCAGTTTCCCCGTCCGGGGAGCGGATACGCAGTATTTT. Encoded protein: CASSFPVRGADTQYF.

By sample fraction, this clonotype is medium-sized (0.01 to 0.1%). This chain links TRBV29-1 with TRBJ2-1; D might be TRBD1 or TRBD2, each matching 5 bases. CDR3 length equals 14 residues. The germline V gene has CDR1 SQVTM and CDR2 ANQGSEA. Deletions cut 3 bases from V and 3 bases from J, with 12 bases between. The CDR3 sequence is CSVDRREYYNEQFF. CDR3 sequence (DNA): TGCAGCGTTGATCGCAGGGAGTACTACAATGAGCAGTTCTTC.

In its sample, this clonotype was seen many times. The rearrangement joins TRBV20-1 to TRBJ1-5; D uncertain. The germline CDR1 and CDR2 sequences are DFQATT and SNEGSKA (reference sequence). The CDR3 totals 15 residues. V lost 4 bases and J 1 base, leaving 14 bases between the germline ends. As DNA, the CDR3 is TGCAGTGCTAATCCCCTAGGAGTGAGCAATCAGCCCCAGCATTTT. Translated, it gives CSANPLGVSNQPQHF.